This entry features one T cell receptor beta chain sequence. These data are taken from a study of cytomegalovirus exposure and HLA in healthy donors. CDR3 length: 15 residues. V was shortened by 3 bases and J by 1 base, with 10 bases between the two germline ends. CDR1 and CDR2 from the germline V gene are ENHRY and SYGVKD. The PCR contained 60 Vbeta and 13 Jbeta primers. The protocol was immunoSEQ multiplex PCR, while the TCRdb copy is restricted to in-frame clones and leaves out a portion. The sample holds 180,000 or so clones, 80% to 90% seen once. Each donor was nominally healthy when sampled (though unrecorded immune exposures were likely).

The chain recombines TRBV10-3 with TRBJ1-3, with a weak D call TRBD1 (5 bases). Material for sequencing was PBMCs. This TCR was recovered from a man between 18 and 35 years old in good health and CMV-seropositive. The CDR3 sequence is CAISDWTQSGNTIYF. DNA of the CDR3: TGTGCCATCAGTGATTGGACACAATCTGGAAACACCATATATTTT.